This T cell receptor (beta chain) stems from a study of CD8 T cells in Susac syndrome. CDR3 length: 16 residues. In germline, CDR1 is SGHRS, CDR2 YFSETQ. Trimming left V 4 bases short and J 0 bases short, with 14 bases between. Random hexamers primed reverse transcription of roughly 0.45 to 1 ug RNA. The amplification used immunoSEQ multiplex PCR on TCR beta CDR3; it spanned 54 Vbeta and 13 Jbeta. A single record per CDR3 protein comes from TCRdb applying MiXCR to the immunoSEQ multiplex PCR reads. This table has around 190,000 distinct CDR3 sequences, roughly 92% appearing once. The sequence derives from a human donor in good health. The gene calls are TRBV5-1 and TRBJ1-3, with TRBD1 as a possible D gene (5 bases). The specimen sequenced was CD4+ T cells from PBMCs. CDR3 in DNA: TGCGCCAGCAGCCCGCGGGGGGGGATCTCTGGAAACACCATATATTTT. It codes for CASSPRGGISGNTIYF.